This T cell receptor beta chain appears in the sequencing data of a study of T cell responses to AZD1222 COVID-19 vaccine. Study overall: Second-dose recipients at about 4 or about 12 weeks were treated as one pooled group.

General study findings and limits: Donors, mostly white British, included more females; clonal diversity was possibly underestimated. Across spike, vaccine-associated CD4 TCRs were found, dominant at 160-218 and 743-854. Repertoire samples came only from after the peak T cell response.

Method: immunoSEQ multiplex PCR; TCRdb's copy keeps in-frame clones and lacks some. Here the sample spans approximately 150,000 clones, 85% to 90% being singletons. About this clone: What it binds is unknown.

This clonotype was obtained from an adult in good health. Sequences were derived from peripheral blood, sampled on day 0 of AZD1222 vaccination.

As DNA, the CDR3 is TGCGCCAGCAGTGATGTTGGGAATGGACCCCTCCACTTT. Its protein product is CASSDVGNGPLHF. J is TRBJ1-6 and V is TRBV10-1, with D hard to call. The CDR3 runs 13 residues. CDR1 is WNHNN and CDR2 is SYGVQD in the germline V gene (reference sequence). V dropped 3 bases and J dropped 12 bases, with 12 bases sitting between them.